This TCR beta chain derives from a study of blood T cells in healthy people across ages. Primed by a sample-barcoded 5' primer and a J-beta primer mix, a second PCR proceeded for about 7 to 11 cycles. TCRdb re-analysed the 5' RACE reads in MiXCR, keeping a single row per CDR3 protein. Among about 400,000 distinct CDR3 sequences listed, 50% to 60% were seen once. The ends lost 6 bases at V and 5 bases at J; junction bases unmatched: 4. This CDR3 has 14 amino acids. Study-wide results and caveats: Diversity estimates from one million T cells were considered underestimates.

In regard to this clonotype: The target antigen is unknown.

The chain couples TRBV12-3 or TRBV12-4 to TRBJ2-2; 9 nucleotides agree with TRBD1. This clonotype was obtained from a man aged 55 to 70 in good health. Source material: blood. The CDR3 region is CASRGTGRTGELFF. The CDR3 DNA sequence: TGTGCCAGCAGAGGGACAGGGAGGACCGGGGAGCTGTTTTTT.